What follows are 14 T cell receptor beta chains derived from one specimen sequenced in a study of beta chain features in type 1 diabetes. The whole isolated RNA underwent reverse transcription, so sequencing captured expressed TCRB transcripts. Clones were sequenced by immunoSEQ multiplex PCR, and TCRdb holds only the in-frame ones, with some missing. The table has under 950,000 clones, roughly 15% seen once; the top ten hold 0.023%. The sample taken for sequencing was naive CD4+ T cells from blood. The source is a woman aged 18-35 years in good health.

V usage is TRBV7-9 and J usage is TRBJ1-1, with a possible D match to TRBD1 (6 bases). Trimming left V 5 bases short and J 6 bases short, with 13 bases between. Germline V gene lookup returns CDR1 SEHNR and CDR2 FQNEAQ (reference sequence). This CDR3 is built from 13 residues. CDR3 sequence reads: CASSPQQGSEAFF. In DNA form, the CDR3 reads TGTGCCAGCAGCCCACAACAGGGCTCTGAAGCTTTCTTT.

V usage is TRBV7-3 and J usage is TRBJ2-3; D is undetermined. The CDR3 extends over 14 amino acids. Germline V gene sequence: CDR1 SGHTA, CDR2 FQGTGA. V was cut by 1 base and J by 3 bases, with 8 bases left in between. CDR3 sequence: CASSLNVGTDTQYF. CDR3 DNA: TGTGCCAGCAGCTTAAACGTCGGGACAGATACGCAGTATTTT.

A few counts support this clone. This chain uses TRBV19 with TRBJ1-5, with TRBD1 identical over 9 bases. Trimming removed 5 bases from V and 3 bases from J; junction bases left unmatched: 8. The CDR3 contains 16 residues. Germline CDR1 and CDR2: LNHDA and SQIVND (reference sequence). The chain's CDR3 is CASSSMRTGDNQPQHF. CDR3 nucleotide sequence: TGTGCCAGTAGTTCCATGCGGACAGGGGACAATCAGCCCCAGCATTTT.

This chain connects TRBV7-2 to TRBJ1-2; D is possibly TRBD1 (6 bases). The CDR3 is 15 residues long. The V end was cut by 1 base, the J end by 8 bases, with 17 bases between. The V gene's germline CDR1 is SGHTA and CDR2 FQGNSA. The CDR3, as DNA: TGTGCCAGCAGCTTAGTGGCCCAGGGGTCGGGAGGCTACACCTTC. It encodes CASSLVAQGSGGYTF.

The CDR3 sequence is CASSLVALPPTGELFF. DNA of the CDR3: TGTGCCAGCAGTTTAGTGGCTCTTCCCCCGACCGGGGAGCTGTTTTTT. The V call is TRBV28, the J call TRBJ2-2; D ambiguous. V was pared by 2 bases and J by 5 bases, with 15 bases between. Germline CDR1 and CDR2: MDHEN and SYDVKM. The CDR3 totals 16 residues.

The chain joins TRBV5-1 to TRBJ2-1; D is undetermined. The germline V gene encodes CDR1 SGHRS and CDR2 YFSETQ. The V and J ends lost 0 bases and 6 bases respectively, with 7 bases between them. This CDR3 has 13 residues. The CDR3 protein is CASSLDSINEQFF. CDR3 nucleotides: TGCGCCAGCAGCTTGGACTCGATCAATGAGCAGTTCTTC.

The CDR3 protein is CASTAGTGGADTQYF. The CDR3 DNA sequence: TGTGCCAGCACCGCCGGGACAGGGGGGGCAGATACGCAGTATTTT. The rearrangement uses TRBV28 and TRBJ2-3, with 11 nucleotides matching TRBD1. The CDR3 extends over 15 amino acids. V lost 7 bases, J lost 4 bases, and 7 bases stayed unmatched. Germline lookup yields CDR1 MDHEN and CDR2 SYDVKM.

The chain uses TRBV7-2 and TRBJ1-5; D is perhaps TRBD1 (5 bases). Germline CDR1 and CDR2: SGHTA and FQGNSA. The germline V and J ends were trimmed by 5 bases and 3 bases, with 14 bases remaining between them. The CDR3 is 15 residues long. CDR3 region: CASSPGGGINQPQHF. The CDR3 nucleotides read TGTGCCAGCAGCCCGGGGGGAGGCATCAATCAGCCCCAGCATTTT.

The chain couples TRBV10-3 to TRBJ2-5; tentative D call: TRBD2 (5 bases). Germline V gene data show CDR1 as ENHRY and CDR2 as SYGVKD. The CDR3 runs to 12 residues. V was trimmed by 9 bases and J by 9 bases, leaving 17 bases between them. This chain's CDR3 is CAIGQATRAQYF. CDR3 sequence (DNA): TGTGCCATTGGGCAGGCTACGAGGGCCCAGTACTTC.

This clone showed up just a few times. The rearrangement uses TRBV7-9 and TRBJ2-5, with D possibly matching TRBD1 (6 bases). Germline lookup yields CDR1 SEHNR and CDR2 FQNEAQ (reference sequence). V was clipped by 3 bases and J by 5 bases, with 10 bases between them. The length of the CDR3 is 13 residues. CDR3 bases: TGTGCCAGCAGCTTCGGACAGTCCGAGACCCAGTACTTC. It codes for CASSFGQSETQYF.

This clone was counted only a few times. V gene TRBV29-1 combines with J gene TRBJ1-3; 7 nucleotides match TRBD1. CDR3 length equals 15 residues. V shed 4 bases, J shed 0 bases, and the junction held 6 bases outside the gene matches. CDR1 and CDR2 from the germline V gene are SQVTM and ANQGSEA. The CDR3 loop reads CSVAGTASSGNTIYF. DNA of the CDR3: TGCAGCGTTGCTGGGACAGCGAGCTCTGGAAACACCATATATTTT.

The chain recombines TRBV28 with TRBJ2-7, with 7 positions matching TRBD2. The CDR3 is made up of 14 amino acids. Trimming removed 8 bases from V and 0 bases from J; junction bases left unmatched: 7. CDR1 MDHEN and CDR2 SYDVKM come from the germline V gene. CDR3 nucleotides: TGTGCCAGCGACACCGGGGGGAGCTCCTACGAGCAGTACTTC. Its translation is CASDTGGSSYEQYF. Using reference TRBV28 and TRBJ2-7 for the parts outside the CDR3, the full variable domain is DVKVTQSSRYLVKRTGEKVFLECVQDMDHENMFWYRQDPGLGLRLIYFSYDVKMKEKGDIPEGYSVSREKKERFSLILESASTNQTSMYLCASDTGGSSYEQYFGPGTRLTVT.

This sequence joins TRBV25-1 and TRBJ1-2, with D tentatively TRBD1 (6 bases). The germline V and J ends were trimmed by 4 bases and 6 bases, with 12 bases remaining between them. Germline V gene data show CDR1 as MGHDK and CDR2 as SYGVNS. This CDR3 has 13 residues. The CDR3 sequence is CASSGGGRDGYTF. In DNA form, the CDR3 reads TGTGCCAGCAGTGGCGGGGGGCGCGATGGCTACACCTTC.

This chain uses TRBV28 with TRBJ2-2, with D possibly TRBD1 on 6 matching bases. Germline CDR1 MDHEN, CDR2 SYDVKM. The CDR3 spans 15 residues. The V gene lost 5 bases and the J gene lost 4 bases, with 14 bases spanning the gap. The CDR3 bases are TGTGCCAGCAGTCTAACAGGGACATCCACCGGGGAGCTGTTTTTT. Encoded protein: CASSLTGTSTGELFF.